These 15 T cell receptor beta chains came from one sample sequenced in a study of T cells in Graves' hyperthyroidism and ophthalmopathy. Amplification of TCR beta CDR3 regions used RNA as the template. TCR CDR3 underwent first-round RT-PCR with the HTBI primer set. In TCRdb, the multiplex PCR reads were re-called with MiXCR into one record per CDR3 protein. Of under 450,000 distinct CDR3 sequences in the sample, around a sixth were seen once. Sample: blood. The receptors come from a woman under 30 with Graves' hyperthyroidism.

This clonotype was counted at least ten times. The chain joins TRBV7-2 to TRBJ1-6; possible D gene TRBD1, 5 bases. The germline V gene has CDR1 SGHTA and CDR2 FQGNSA. Trimming took 5 bases from V and 5 from J, leaving 13 bases between them. This CDR3 is built from 15 residues. The CDR3 DNA is TGTGCCAGCAGCCCGCCCTGGGGGGATAATTCACCCCTCCACTTT. Protein product: CASSPPWGDNSPLHF. Filled out from reference TRBV7-2 and TRBJ1-6, the complete variable domain reads GAGVSQSPSNKVTEKGKDVELRCDPISGHTALYWYRQSLGQGLEFLIYFQGNSAPDKSGLPSDRFSAERTGGSVSTLTIQRTQQEDSAVYLCASSPPWGDNSPLHFGNGTRLTVT.

This clonotype was recorded many times. The rearrangement joins TRBV27 to TRBJ2-3; D is uncertain. Germline V gene sequence: CDR1 MNHEY, CDR2 SMNVEV (reference sequence). V lost 5 bases and J lost 8, with 20 bases in between. There are 15 residues in the CDR3. The CDR3 nucleotides are TGTGCCAGCAGTCCCTTAGGGTTTGAGTCAAGTACGCAGTATTTT. This translates into CASSPLGFESSTQYF.

This clonotype has only a few counts. V usage is TRBV15 and J usage is TRBJ1-5, with a tentative D call TRBD1 (6 bases). Germline V lookup: CDR1 LNHNV, CDR2 YYDKDF (reference sequence). This CDR3 contains 15 residues. Trimming pared 4 bases from V and 6 bases from J, leaving 16 bases between. The CDR3 coding sequence is TGTGCCACCAGCAAAGAGGTGGCAGGGGCTCAGCCCCAGCATTTT. Protein product: CATSKEVAGAQPQHF.

This clonotype was found many times. The CDR3 DNA is TGTGCCAGCAGCCAAAGGTGGGCGGATGGCTACACCTTC. Translated, it gives CASSQRWADGYTF. The V call is TRBV3-1, the J call TRBJ1-2; D gene ambiguous. The ends were cut back, 2 bases at V and 6 bases at J, with 10 bases in the middle. The CDR3 is 13 residues long. Germline CDR1 and CDR2: LGHDT and YNNKEL (reference sequence).

This clonotype was counted many times. CDR3 region: CASTKQGAWEQYF. In nucleotides, the CDR3 is TGTGCCAGCACGAAACAGGGGGCGTGGGAGCAGTACTTC. The rearrangement joins TRBV28 to TRBJ2-7; 9 bases are a match to TRBD1. V lost 7 bases to trimming and J lost 7 bases; unmatched junction nucleotides: 8. The germline gives CDR1 MDHEN, CDR2 SYDVKM. The CDR3 is 13 amino acids.

This clonotype was seen repeatedly, ten times or more. J is TRBJ2-7 and V is TRBV20-1; no reliable D call. V gave up 7 bases and J gave up 0 bases, with 7 bases separating them. CDR1 is DFQATT, CDR2 SNEGSKA, per germline (reference sequence). This CDR3 is built from 11 residues. DNA of the CDR3: TGCAGTGTGGCTCTCTCCTACGAGCAGTACTTC. It is translated as CSVALSYEQYF.

This clonotype was counted only a few times. The chain has TRBV9 and TRBJ2-4; 9 bases are a match to TRBD2. The length of the CDR3 is 17 residues. Germline V gene sequence: CDR1 SGDLS, CDR2 YYNGEE. The J segment lost 0 bases and the V segment lost 0 bases, leaving 4 bases of the junction unmatched. CDR3 nucleotide sequence: TGTGCCAGCAGCGTAGGTGGCGGGGGGGGAGCCAAAAACATTCAGTACTTC. As protein: CASSVGGGGGAKNIQYF. The variable domain in full, with the rest retrieved from reference TRBV9 and TRBJ2-4, is DSGVTQTPKHLITATGQRVTLRCSPRSGDLSVYWYQQSLDQGLQFLIQYYNGEERAKGNILERFSAQQFPDLHSELNLSSLELGDSALYFCASSVGGGGGAKNIQYFGAGTRLSVL.

The J gene is TRBJ2-3, the V gene TRBV24-1; 10 bases line up with TRBD2. This CDR3 contains 19 residues. Looked up from germline, CDR1 is KGHDR and CDR2 is SFDVKD. The ends lost 0 bases at V and 0 bases at J; junction bases unmatched: 8. CDR3 in amino acids: CATSDLGSGGSTSTDTQYF. The CDR3, as DNA: TGTGCCACCAGTGATTTGGGTAGCGGGGGGTCGACTAGCACAGATACGCAGTATTTT.

There are a few counts of this clonotype. The chain links TRBV6-5 to TRBJ1-1, with D possibly matching TRBD1 (6 bases). This CDR3 contains 14 residues. Germline V gene sequence: CDR1 MNHEY, CDR2 SVGAGI. Trimming took off 4 bases at V and 1 base at J, with 10 bases between the two ends. The CDR3 spells CASSWDTGNTEAFF. The CDR3, as DNA: TGTGCCAGCAGTTGGGACACAGGGAACACTGAAGCTTTCTTT.

This clonotype was seen more than once but under ten times. This chain links TRBV4-3 with TRBJ1-1, with D unclear. The CDR3 extends over 13 amino acids. CDR1 and CDR2 from the germline V gene are LGHNA and YSLEER. V was trimmed by 3 bases and J by 2 bases, leaving 7 bases between them. CDR3 in amino acids: CASSQERNTEAFF. CDR3 in DNA: TGCGCCAGCAGCCAGGAACGTAACACTGAAGCTTTCTTT.

In its sample, this clonotype was seen a few times. The chain combines TRBV20-1 with TRBJ2-1; D may be TRBD1 or TRBD2 (6 bases each). The CDR3 length is 14 residues. The V and J ends lost 6 bases and 10 bases respectively, with 22 bases between them. Germline lookup yields CDR1 DFQATT and CDR2 SNEGSKA (reference sequence). The CDR3 loop is CSALRPGAPREQFF. CDR3 nucleotides: TGCAGTGCCCTGCGGCCGGGGGCCCCGCGGGAGCAGTTCTTC.

Ten or more counts support this clonotype. The chain carries TRBV7-2 and TRBJ2-7, with 7 bases aligning to TRBD1. With 3 bases clipped from V and 7 bases from J, the junction kept 9 bases outside the gene matches. CDR1 is SGHTA and CDR2 is FQGNSA in the germline V gene. This CDR3 has 14 amino acids. Here the CDR3 reads CASSFRQGPWEQYF. The CDR3 DNA follows: TGTGCCAGCAGCTTCCGACAGGGACCCTGGGAGCAGTACTTC.

This clonotype was seen a handful of times. The chain recombines TRBV18 with TRBJ1-2, with D uncertain. Germline V gene sequence: CDR1 KGHSH, CDR2 LQKENI. There are 15 residues in the CDR3. The V gene lost 2 bases and the J gene lost 2 bases, with 12 bases spanning the gap. The CDR3 sequence is CASSPWEESNYGYTF. CDR3 nucleotides: TGTGCCAGCTCACCATGGGAGGAATCAAACTATGGCTACACCTTC.

V and J are TRBV10-3 and TRBJ2-1; TRBD1 matches at 9 bases. Germline V lookup: CDR1 ENHRY, CDR2 SYGVKD. The CDR3 runs to 17 residues. V shed 10 bases and J 2 bases; nucleotides not matched to a gene: 15. CDR3 sequence (DNA): TGTGCCACCTTGGACCGGGACAGGGCATTTACCTACAATGAGCAGTTCTTC. Protein sequence: CATLDRDRAFTYNEQFF.

The V gene is TRBV6-1, the J gene TRBJ2-1; 10 nucleotides agree with TRBD2. Unmatched junction bases numbered 9, after V lost 6 bases and J lost 4 bases. CDR3 length equals 16 residues. The germline V gene has CDR1 MNHNS and CDR2 SASEGT. CDR3 DNA sequence: TGTGCCAGCAGGGCAGAAGCGGGAGGGGGTTACAATGAGCAGTTCTTC. It encodes CASRAEAGGGYNEQFF.